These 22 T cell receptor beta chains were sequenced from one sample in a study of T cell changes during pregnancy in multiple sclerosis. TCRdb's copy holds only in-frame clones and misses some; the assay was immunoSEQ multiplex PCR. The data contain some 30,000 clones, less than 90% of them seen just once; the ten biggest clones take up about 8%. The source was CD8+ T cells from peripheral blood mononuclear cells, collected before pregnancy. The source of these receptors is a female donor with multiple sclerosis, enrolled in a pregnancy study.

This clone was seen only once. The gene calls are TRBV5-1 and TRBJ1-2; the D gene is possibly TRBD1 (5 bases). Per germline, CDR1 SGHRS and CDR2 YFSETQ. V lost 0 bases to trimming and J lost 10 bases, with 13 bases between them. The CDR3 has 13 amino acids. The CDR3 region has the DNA TGCGCCAGCAGCTTGGAAGGGAGGGGCACCTACACCTTC. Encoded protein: CASSLEGRGTYTF.

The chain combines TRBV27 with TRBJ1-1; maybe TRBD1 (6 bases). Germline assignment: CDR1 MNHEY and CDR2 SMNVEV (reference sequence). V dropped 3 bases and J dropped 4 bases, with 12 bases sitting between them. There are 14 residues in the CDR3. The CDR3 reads CASSFTGTGTEAFF. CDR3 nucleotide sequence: TGTGCCAGCAGTTTTACAGGGACGGGCACTGAAGCTTTCTTT.

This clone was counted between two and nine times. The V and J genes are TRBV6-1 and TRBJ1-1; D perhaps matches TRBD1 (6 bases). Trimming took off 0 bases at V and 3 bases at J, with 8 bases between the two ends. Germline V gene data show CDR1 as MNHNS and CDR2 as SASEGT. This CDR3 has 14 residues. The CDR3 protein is CASSEADRYTEAFF. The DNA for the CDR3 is TGTGCCAGCAGTGAAGCGGACAGATACACTGAAGCTTTCTTT.

The CDR3 sequence is CASSLEGQGAPTELFF. In nucleotides, the CDR3 is TGTGCCAGCAGTTTAGAAGGACAGGGGGCTCCCACGGAGCTGTTTTTT. The chain uses TRBV27 and TRBJ2-2, with 11 bases aligning to TRBD1. V lost 2 bases and J lost 10; bases outside the gene matches: 9. The CDR3 covers 16 residues. Germline V lookup: CDR1 MNHEY, CDR2 SMNVEV (reference sequence).

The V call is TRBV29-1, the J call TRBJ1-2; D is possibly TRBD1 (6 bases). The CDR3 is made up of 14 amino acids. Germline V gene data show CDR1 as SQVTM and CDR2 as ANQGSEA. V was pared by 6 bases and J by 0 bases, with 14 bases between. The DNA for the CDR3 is TGCAGCGTAGGGGGGGGTACAGCTAACTATGGCTACACCTTC. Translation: CSVGGGTANYGYTF.

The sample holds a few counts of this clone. The DNA of the CDR3 is TGTGCCAGCAGCGCCTTTAGCGGGGGGGCGAAAGAGACCCAGTACTTC. It specifies CASSAFSGGAKETQYF. V is TRBV9 and J is TRBJ2-5, with TRBD2 matching 11 bases. Germline-derived CDR1 and CDR2 are SGDLS and YYNGEE. V lost 3 bases to trimming and J lost 3 bases; unmatched junction nucleotides: 7. The CDR3 extends over 16 amino acids.

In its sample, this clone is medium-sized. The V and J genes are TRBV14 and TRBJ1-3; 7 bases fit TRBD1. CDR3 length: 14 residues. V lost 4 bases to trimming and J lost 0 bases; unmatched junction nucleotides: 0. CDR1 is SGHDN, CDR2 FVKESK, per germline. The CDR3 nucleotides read TGTGCCAGCAGCCGGACAGGCTCTGGAAACACCATATATTTT. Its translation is CASSRTGSGNTIYF.

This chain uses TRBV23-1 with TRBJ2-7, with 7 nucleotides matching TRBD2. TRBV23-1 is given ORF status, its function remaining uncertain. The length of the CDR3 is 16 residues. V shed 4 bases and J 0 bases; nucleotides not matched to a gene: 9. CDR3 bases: TGCGCCAGCAGTCTAACCCTTCGGGAGGCCTCCTACGAGCAGTACTTC. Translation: CASSLTLREASYEQYF.

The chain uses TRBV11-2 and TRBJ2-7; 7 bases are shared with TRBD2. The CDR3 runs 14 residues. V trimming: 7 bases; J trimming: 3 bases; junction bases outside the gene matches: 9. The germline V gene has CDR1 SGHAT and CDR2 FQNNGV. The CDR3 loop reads CASTLAEGGYEQYF. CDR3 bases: TGTGCCAGCACCCTAGCGGAGGGCGGCTACGAGCAGTACTTC.

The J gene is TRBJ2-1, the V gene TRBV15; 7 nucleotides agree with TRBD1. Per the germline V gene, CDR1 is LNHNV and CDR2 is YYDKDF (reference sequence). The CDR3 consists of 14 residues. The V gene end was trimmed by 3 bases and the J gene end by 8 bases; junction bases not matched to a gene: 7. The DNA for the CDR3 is TGTGCCACCAGCAGTCGACAGGGTTTCGATGAGCAGTTCTTC. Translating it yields CATSSRQGFDEQFF.

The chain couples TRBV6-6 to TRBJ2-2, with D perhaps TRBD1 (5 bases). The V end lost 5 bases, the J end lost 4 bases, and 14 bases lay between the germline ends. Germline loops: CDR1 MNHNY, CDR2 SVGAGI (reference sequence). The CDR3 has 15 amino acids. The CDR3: CASSEERGGTGELFF. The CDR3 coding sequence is TGTGCCAGCAGTGAGGAAAGGGGTGGCACCGGGGAGCTGTTTTTT.

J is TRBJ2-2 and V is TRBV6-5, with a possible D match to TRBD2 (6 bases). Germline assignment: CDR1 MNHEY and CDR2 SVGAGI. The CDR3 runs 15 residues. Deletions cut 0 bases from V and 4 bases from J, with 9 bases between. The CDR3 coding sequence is TGTGCCAGCAGTTACTCGGAGGGGAGCACCGGGGAGCTGTTTTTT. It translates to CASSYSEGSTGELFF.

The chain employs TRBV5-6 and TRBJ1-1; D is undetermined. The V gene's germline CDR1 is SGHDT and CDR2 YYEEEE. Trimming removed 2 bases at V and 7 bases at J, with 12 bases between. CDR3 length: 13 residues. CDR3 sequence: CASSLGVRIEAFF. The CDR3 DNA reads TGTGCCAGCAGCTTAGGTGTGAGGATTGAAGCTTTCTTT.

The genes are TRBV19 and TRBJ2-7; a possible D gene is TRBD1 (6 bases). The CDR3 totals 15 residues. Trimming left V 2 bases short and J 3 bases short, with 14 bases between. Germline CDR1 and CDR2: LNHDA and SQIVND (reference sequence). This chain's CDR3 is CASSISTGLNYEQYF. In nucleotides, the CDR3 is TGTGCCAGTAGTATATCAACAGGGCTAAACTACGAGCAGTACTTC.

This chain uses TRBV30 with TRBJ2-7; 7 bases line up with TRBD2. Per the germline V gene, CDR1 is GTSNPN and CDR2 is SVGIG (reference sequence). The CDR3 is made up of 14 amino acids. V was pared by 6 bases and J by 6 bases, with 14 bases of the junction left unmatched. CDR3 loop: CACQRGHDLGEQYF. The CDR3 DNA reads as TGTGCCTGTCAGCGGGGCCACGACCTCGGCGAGCAGTACTTC.

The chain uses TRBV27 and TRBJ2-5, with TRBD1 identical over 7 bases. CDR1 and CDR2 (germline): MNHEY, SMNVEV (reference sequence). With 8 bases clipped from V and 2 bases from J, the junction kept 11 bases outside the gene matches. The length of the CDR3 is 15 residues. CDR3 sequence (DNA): TGTGCCAGCCGCCCCTGGGGGACAGCTCAAGAGACCCAGTACTTC. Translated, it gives CASRPWGTAQETQYF.

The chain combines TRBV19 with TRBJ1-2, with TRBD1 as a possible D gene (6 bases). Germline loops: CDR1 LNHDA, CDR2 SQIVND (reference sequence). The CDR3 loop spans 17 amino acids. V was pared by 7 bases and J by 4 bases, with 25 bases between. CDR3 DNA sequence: TGTGCCAGTACTAACCTAAAGGGGGACGGAAATTTCTATGGCTACACCTTC. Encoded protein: CASTNLKGDGNFYGYTF.

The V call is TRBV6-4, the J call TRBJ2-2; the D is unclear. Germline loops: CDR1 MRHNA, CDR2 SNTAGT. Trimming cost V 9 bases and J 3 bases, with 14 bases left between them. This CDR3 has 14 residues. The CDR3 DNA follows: TGTGCCAGGGGCGCCACGATCTACACCGGGGAGCTGTTTTTT. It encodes CARGATIYTGELFF.

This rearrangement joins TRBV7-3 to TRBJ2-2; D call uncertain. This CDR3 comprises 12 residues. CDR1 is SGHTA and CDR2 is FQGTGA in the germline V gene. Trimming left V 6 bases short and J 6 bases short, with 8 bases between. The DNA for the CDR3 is TGTGCCAGCAGACCCCGGTCCGGGGAGCTGTTTTTT. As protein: CASRPRSGELFF.

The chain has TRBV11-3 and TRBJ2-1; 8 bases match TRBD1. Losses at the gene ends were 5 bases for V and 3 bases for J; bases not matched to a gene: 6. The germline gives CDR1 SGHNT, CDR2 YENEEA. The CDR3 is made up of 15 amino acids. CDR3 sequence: CASSPRTGLYNEQFF. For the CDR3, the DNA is TGTGCCAGCAGCCCTAGGACAGGGCTCTACAATGAGCAGTTCTTC.

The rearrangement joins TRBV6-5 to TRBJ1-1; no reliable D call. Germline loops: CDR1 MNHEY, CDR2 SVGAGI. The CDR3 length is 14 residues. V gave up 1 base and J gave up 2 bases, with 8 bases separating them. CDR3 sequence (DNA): TGTGCCAGCAGTTACTACCTGGGCAACACTGAAGCTTTCTTT. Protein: CASSYYLGNTEAFF.

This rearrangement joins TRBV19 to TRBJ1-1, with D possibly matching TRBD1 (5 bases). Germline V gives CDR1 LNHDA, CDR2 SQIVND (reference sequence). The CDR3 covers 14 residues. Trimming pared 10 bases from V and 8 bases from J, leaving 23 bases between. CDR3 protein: CATSGRRGSAEAFF. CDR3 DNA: TGTGCCACGTCGGGGCGTCGGGGGTCTGCGGAAGCTTTCTTT.